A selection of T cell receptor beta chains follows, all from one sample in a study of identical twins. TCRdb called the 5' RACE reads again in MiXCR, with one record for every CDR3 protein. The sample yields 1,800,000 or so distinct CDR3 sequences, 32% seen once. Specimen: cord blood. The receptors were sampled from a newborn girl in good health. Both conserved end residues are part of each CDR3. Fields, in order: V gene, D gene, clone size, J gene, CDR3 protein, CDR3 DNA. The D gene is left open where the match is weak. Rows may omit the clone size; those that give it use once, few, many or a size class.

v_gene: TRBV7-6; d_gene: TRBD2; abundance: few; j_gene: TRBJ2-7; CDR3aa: CASSLREGLVYEQYF; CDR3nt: TGTGCCAGCAGCCTAAGGGAGGGACTAGTCTACGAGCAGTACTTC
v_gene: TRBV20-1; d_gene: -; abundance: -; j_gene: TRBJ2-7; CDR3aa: CSASLSNPQYF; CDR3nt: TGCAGTGCTAGTTTATCGAACCCGCAGTACTTC
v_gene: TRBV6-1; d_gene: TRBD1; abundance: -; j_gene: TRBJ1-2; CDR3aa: CASGGQIQPNYGYTF; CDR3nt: TGTGCCAGCGGGGGACAGATACAACCTAACTATGGCTACACCTTC
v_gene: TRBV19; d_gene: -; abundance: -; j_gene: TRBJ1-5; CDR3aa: CASRPTGTVSNQPQHF; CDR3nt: TGTGCCAGTAGGCCTACAGGGACCGTTAGCAATCAGCCCCAGCATTTT
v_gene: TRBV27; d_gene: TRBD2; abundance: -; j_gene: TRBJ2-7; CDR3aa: CASSPSGRASYEQYF; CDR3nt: TGTGCCAGCAGTCCTAGCGGGAGGGCCTCCTACGAGCAGTACTTC
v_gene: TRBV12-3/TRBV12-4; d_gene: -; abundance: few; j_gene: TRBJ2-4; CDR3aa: CASSLQGLGNIQYF; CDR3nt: TGTGCCAGCAGTTTGCAGGGGCTCGGTAACATTCAGTACTTC
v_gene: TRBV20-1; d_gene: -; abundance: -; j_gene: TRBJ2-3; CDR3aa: CSDQGRARTQYF; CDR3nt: TGCAGTGATCAGGGCAGGGCCCGTACGCAGTATTTT
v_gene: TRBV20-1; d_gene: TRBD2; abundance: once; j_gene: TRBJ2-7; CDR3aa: CSARKSGAYNEQYF; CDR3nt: TGCAGTGCTCGAAAAAGCGGGGCGTACAATGAGCAGTACTTC
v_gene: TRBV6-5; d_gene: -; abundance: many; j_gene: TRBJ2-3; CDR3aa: CASSMTGSTDTQYF; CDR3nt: TGTGCCAGCAGTATGACAGGCAGCACAGATACGCAGTATTTT
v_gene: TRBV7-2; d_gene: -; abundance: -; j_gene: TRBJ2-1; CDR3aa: CASSLSRTIPRENEQFF; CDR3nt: TGTGCCAGCAGCTTAAGTCGGACTATCCCCCGGGAGAATGAGCAGTTCTTC
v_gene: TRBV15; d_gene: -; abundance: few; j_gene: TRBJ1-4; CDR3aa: CATSSGTPRNEKLFF; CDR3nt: TGTGCCACCAGCAGTGGGACACCGAGGAATGAAAAACTGTTTTTT
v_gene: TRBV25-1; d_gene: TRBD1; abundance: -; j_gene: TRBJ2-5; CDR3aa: CASSEPRQGRGTQYF; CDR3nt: TGTGCCAGCAGTGAACCCAGACAGGGAAGGGGGACCCAGTACTTC
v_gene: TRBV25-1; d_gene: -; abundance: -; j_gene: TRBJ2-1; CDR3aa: CAYGGRDSYNEQFF; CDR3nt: TGTGCTTACGGAGGGCGGGACTCCTACAATGAGCAGTTCTTC
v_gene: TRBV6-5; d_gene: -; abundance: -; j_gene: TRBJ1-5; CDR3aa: CASSSGSRGSNQPQHF; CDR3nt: TGTGCCAGCAGTTCAGGGAGTAGAGGTAGCAATCAGCCCCAGCATTTT
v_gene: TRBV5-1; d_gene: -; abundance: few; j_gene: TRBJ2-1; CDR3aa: CASSLASYSEQFF; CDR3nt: TGCGCCAGCAGCTTGGCCAGTTACAGTGAGCAGTTCTTC
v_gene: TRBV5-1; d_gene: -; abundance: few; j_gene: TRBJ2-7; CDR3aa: CASSLAGRVTYEQYF; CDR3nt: TGCGCCAGCAGCTTGGCCGGCAGGGTCACCTACGAGCAGTACTTC
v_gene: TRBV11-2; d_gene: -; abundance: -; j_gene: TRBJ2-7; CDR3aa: CASSLVRGLDLYEQYF; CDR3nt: TGTGCCAGCAGCTTAGTGCGAGGTCTAGACCTGTACGAGCAGTACTTC